One sample yielded the 5 T cell receptor beta chains listed below, sequenced in a study of OX40 agonist ivuxolimab in advanced cancers. TCRdb's copy holds only in-frame clones and misses some; the assay was immunoSEQ multiplex PCR. In the table there are about 73,000 clones, over 80% of which are singletons. This specimen consisted of CD4+ or CD8+ T cells sorted from blood, obtained in a trial of the OX40 agonist ivuxolimab. All receptors derive from an adult with an advanced solid tumor such as melanoma, head and neck, liver or kidney cancer.

The chain joins TRBV28 to TRBJ2-4, with D perhaps given as TRBD1 or TRBD2 (6 bases each). Between the trimmed V and J ends, which lost 9 bases and 1 base, there was a span of 10 bases. Germline V CDR1 and CDR2: MDHEN, SYDVKM. The CDR3 length is 13 residues. DNA for the CDR3: TGTGCCAGTGTAGGGGGGGCCAAAAACATTCAGTACTTC. This codes for CASVGGAKNIQYF.

CDR3 DNA: TGTGCCAGCAGCTTGGGCACAGGGTGGCAAAACATTCAGTACTTC. It encodes CASSLGTGWQNIQYF. This chain links TRBV5-6 with TRBJ2-4; perhaps TRBD1 as D (6 bases). Germline-derived CDR1 and CDR2 are SGHDT and YYEEEE. This CDR3 is built from 15 residues. The V end was cut by 0 bases, the J end by 5 bases, with 12 bases between.

This clone has only a few counts. The gene calls are TRBV7-3 and TRBJ2-3; D is uncertain. V was trimmed by 4 bases and J by 4 bases, leaving 9 bases between them. From germline, CDR1 is SGHTA and CDR2 FQGTGA. The CDR3 has 13 amino acids. The CDR3 bases are TGTGCCAGCAGCTCCCTGACCCCAGATACGCAGTATTTT. It encodes CASSSLTPDTQYF.

The chain links TRBV4-1 to TRBJ2-5, with D possibly being TRBD1 (5 bases). This CDR3 is 12 amino acids long. Germline values: CDR1 MGHRA, CDR2 YSYEKL. The ends were cut back, 4 bases at V and 4 bases at J, with 7 bases in the middle. The CDR3 reads CASSRQGETQYF. Written as DNA, the CDR3 is TGCGCCAGCAGCCGCCAGGGAGAGACCCAGTACTTC.

A few counts support this clone. J is TRBJ1-5 and V is TRBV30; D is unresolved. From germline, CDR1 is GTSNPN and CDR2 SVGIG (reference sequence). Trimming took off 1 base at V and 2 bases at J, with 9 bases between the two ends. The CDR3 contains 14 residues. The CDR3 sequence is CAWSAAAGNQPQHF. DNA for the CDR3: TGTGCCTGGAGTGCCGCAGCGGGCAATCAGCCCCAGCATTTT.